This TCR beta chain was identified in a study of resident and recirculating memory T cells in vitiligo. Between the trimmed V and J ends, which lost 1 base and 10 bases, there was a span of 23 bases. CDR1 and CDR2 from the germline V gene are SEHNR and FQNEAQ (reference sequence). The CDR3 loop spans 18 amino acids. The method was immunoSEQ multiplex PCR; TCRdb's version includes in-frame clones alone and lacks a portion of them. The repertoire holds around 70,000 clones, with 90% to 95% as singletons. No patient showed confetti depigmentation, a clinical sign of active disease. The sample taken for sequencing was blood. The sequence came from a male donor with vitiligo. V usage is TRBV7-9 and J usage is TRBJ1-6; weak D call: TRBD1 (5 bases). CDR3 nucleotides: TGTGCCAGCAGCTTAGAGGGGCCAGGGTTTCGGTCGGACTCACCCCTCCACTTT. Amino acid sequence: CASSLEGPGFRSDSPLHF.